This TCR beta chain was observed in a study of T-cell memory formation after mild COVID-19. Study-wide points: Pre-infection memory harbored some responding clones, suggesting cross-reactive memory joined. Day 15 to 85 contracting clones showed balanced CD4/CD8; later expanders leaned CD4+.

TCRdb reanalysed the 5' RACE reads using MiXCR and keeps one entry per CDR3 protein. Here the sample spans around 100,000 distinct CDR3 sequences, over 20% being singletons. As for this clonotype: Its target is unknown.

Sample: PBMCs or a T cell subset sorted from them (not recorded which). The sequence came from a young man who had mild COVID-19 (a few samples of this study predate the infection). Cell type and time point are not known.

The CDR3 sequence: CASSLGSVDNEKLFF. CDR3 sequence (DNA): TGCGCCAGCAGCTTGGGGTCAGTCGACAATGAAAAACTGTTTTTT. V and J are TRBV5-1 and TRBJ1-4; D uncertain. Germline V CDR1 and CDR2: SGHRS, YFSETQ. The ends were cut back, 0 bases at V and 5 bases at J, with 11 bases in the middle. CDR3 size: 15 residues.